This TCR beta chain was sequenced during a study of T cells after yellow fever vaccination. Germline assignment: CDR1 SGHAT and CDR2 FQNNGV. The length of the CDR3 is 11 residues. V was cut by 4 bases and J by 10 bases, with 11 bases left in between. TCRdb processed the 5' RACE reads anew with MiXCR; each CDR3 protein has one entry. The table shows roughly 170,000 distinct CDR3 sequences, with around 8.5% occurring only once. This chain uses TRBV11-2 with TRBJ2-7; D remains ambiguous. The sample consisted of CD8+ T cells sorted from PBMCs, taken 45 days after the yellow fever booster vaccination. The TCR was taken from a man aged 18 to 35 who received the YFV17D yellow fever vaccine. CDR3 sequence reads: CASSSGPEQYV. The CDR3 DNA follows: TGTGCCAGCAGCTCCGGACCTGAACAGTACGTC.